What follows is one T cell receptor (beta chain) and its context. These data come from a study of blood T cell repertoires in COVID-19. About the study: The origin of the acute and convalescent COVID-19 samples was the United States, Italy and Spain.

The protocol was immunoSEQ multiplex PCR, while the TCRdb copy is restricted to in-frame clones and leaves out a portion. In the table there are about 140,000 clones, about 84% of which are singletons. Germline CDR1 and CDR2: ENHRY and SYGVKD. Trimming cost V 10 bases and J 2 bases, with 17 bases left between them. The CDR3 length is 15 residues. This clonotype was sampled from an elderly woman in a cohort sampled during active or convalescent COVID-19. The sample comprised peripheral blood. V usage is TRBV10-3 and J usage is TRBJ1-4, with D perhaps TRBD1 (5 bases). CDR3 protein: CATSTRGGTNEKLFF. CDR3 nucleotide sequence: TGTGCCACCTCGACTAGGGGAGGGACTAATGAAAAACTGTTTTTT.